Listed below are T cell receptor beta chains from one sample, sequenced in a study of preoperative IRX-2 immunotherapy in early breast cancer. The assay was immunoSEQ multiplex PCR, and TCRdb's table has in-frame clones only and misses some. Among 3,000 to 3,500 clones listed, roughly 70% were seen once. The source material was tumor tissue, sampled after IRX-2 immunotherapy. The source of these receptors is a human donor with breast cancer. Each CDR3 is given with its conserved first and last residue. A D gene is named only where the DNA matches it firmly. The size of a clone is reported for some rows only, either as once, few or many, or as a class for expanded clones.

-	TRBJ2-7	TRBV18	-	CASSPGTTPYEQYF	TGTGCCAGCTCACCTGGGACGACGCCCTACGAGCAGTACTTC
TRBD1	TRBJ2-2	TRBV6-8	-	CASSWGTGQGYTGELFF	TGTGCCAGCAGTTGGGGGACGGGACAGGGATACACCGGGGAGCTGTTTTTT
-	TRBJ1-6	TRBV6-8	-	CASKASMRNSPLHF	TGTGCCAGCAAGGCCTCTATGCGTAATTCACCCCTCCACTTT
TRBD1	TRBJ2-2	TRBV6-8	-	CASSSGQGRSTGELFF	TGTGCCAGCAGTTCGGGACAGGGACGTAGCACCGGGGAGCTGTTTTTT
-	TRBJ2-5	TRBV6-8	-	CASSYSTLGQETQYF	TGTGCCAGCAGTTACTCGACTTTGGGGCAAGAGACCCAGTACTTC
TRBD2	TRBJ2-2	TRBV6-8	few	CATGYLRGGNTGELFF	TGTGCCACCGGCTATTTGCGGGGGGGGAACACCGGGGAGCTGTTTTTT
TRBD1	TRBJ2-6	TRBV11-3	once	CASRPGSGTGPGANVLTF	TGTGCCAGCAGGCCTGGCTCCGGGACAGGGCCTGGGGCCAACGTCCTGACTTTC
-	TRBJ1-3	TRBV19	-	CASIKREGNTIYF	TGTGCCAGTATAAAGAGGGAAGGAAACACCATATATTTT
TRBD1	TRBJ1-1	TRBV19	-	CACGDRMNTEAFF	TGTGCTTGTGGGGACAGAATGAACACTGAAGCTTTCTTT
-	TRBJ1-6	TRBV6-8	-	CASIAPGAPLHF	TGTGCCAGCATTGCCCCGGGGGCACCCCTCCACTTT